This T cell receptor (beta chain) was identified in a study of CD8+ T cells in alopecia areata (dated by TCRdb to the late 2010s). Background for the entire study: To study T cell clonal expansion in alopecia areata, the researchers applied high-throughput TCRbeta sequencing to both the C3H/HeJ mouse model and human patients. Scalp tissue and sorted CD4+ and CD8+ peripheral blood T cells from patchy and totalis/universalis alopecia areata patients and from healthy controls were covered by human TCRbeta sequencing. Clonality in the scalp was compared among normal scalp (n=4), patchy alopecia areata scalp (n=8), and alopecia totalis/universalis scalp (n=8). The RNA source kit depended on sample type: the PAXgene miRNA kit for fixed scalp, the miRNeasy kit for PBMCs, and the RNeasy kit for mouse skin. immunoSEQ multiplex PCR using 35 Vbeta forward primers and 13 Jbeta reverse primers was used to amplify TCRbeta CDR3 regions. Results and caveats for the whole study, not just this receptor: Shared TCR sequences between patients were less evident than in mice, which may be partly attributable to HLA diversity in the patient population. Unlike mouse skin, which is dominated by gammadelta T cells, normal human skin has resident alphabeta T cells that are also sequenced, and this complicates analysis of the scalp TCR repertoire. Lesional scalp, especially in alopecia totalis/universalis, showed higher clonality and more expanded CD8+ clones than normal scalp, suggesting antigenic drive.

This clone was seen more than once but under ten times. This receptor's antigen is unknown. The input lacks base qualities; no much larger clone sits a single base away. To prepare the library, the immunoSEQ multiplex PCR assay was applied. For TCR sequencing, RNA was extracted from every sample and reverse transcribed into cDNA to serve as template. First-strand cDNA was synthesized with SuperScript III using a 2:1 mix of oligo-dT and random hexamers. A synthetic immune receptor repertoire was used to gauge amplification bias, and whatever bias remained was removed computationally. The authors' analysis ran thus. Raw reads were preprocessed for error removal, and CDR3 was defined according to IMGT conventions as running from the conserved cysteine to phenylalanine. Clonality was computed as 1 minus the Shannon entropy, with the entropy normalized by log2 of the number of productive unique TCRs. Whether each scalp clone was CD4 or CD8 was inferred by checking scalp TCRbeta sequences against the CD4 and CD8 repertoires from sorted blood. As stored in TCRdb, this immuneACCESS dataset retains in-frame rearrangements with V and J assigned. A fraction of the clones does not appear; measured against another copy, unresolved V genes explain less than half of the discrepancy, and the remainder lacks a known reason. That table supplies the V and J calls and clone size; D and trimming were determined from the DNA. For this sample the table gives 37,000 or so clones, of which 45% to 70% were detected only once. The ten largest clones take up under 2% of the sample.

In 4 or 5 patients from the biomarker study, an additional sort separated CD25+CD127- cells out of the CD4+ cells. Peripheral blood and lesional scalp punch biopsies were obtained from patients with alopecia areata. After PBMCs were isolated by density centrifugation and stained for CD3, CD4 and CD8, a FACSAria was used to sort CD4+ and CD8+ T cells. The untreated alopecia areata patients were recruited through a multicenter biomarker study. Counted from cysteine to phenylalanine, this CDR3 has 14 amino acids. Only CDR3 DNA is held: 42 bases, read in frame from base 1. At the junction V is shortened by 4 bases and J by 2 bases; bases outside the gene matches: 6. From the germline V gene, CDR1 is SQVTM and CDR2 is ANQGSEA.

Here the chain combines TRBV29-1 and TRBJ2-7, and 9 bases in between align with TRBD2. Input material: CD4+ Tregs sorted from blood. This TCR was sampled from a human donor with alopecia areata. For the CDR3, the sequence is CSVVGGRGPYEQYF. The DNA sequence follows: TGCAGCGTTGTGGGCGGGAGGGGACCCTACGAGCAGTACTTC.